This TCR beta chain was profiled in a study of T cells in Graves' hyperthyroidism and ophthalmopathy. In patients aged 18 to 65, hyperthyroidism was newly diagnosed, with duration under 2 months. The blood sample predates any ophthalmopathy symptoms, coming from first hyperthyroidism diagnosis. The PBMCs were taken from approximately 9 ml of fresh peripheral blood. The investigators amplified TCR beta CDR3 regions from RNA transcripts. The TCR CDR3 first-round RT-PCR relied on the HTBI primer set. MiXCR, applied by TCRdb to the multiplex PCR reads, yields one record per CDR3 protein. The sample includes roughly 380,000 distinct CDR3 sequences, about 14% seen only once; the top ten take roughly 20%. General study points: By a 13 V-J model, ophthalmopathy was set apart from stable hyperthyroidism.

The germline gives CDR1 LNHDA, CDR2 SQIVND (reference sequence). The CDR3 extends over 15 amino acids. For this clonotype: Its cognate antigen is unknown. Compared with germline, one end of the junction differs, possibly owing to a read error.

The chain carries TRBV19 and TRBJ1-3, with D hard to call. Sequenced sample: blood. This receptor was obtained from a man aged 25-40 years with Graves' hyperthyroidism that later progressed to Graves' ophthalmopathy. The CDR3 loop is CASSPTIDSGNTMYF. CDR3 in DNA: TGTGCCAGTAGTCCGACCATCGACTCTGGAAACACCATGTATTTT.